This T cell receptor (beta chain) was found in a study of shared clonotypes between healthy human individuals. Study-wide findings and caveats: Among the subsets, naive ones generally showed larger estimated richness than memory ones. Relative to clonotypes present in all four donors, those not shared had lower generation probabilities. A small donor pool kept down the genetic and exposure-history diversity that was represented.

V was clipped by 6 bases and J by 7 bases, with 22 bases between them. Germline V gene data show CDR1 as MNHEY and CDR2 as SMNVEV (reference sequence). The CDR3 consists of 16 residues. Clones were read by immunoSEQ multiplex PCR, and TCRdb kept only the in-frame ones, dropping some. This table holds a few million clones, over 90% found once. This clone was seen a single time. Its antigen remains unknown. The CD4+ fraction was divided into a CD45RA+ naive subset and a CD45RA-negative memory subset. The chain is built from TRBV27 and TRBJ1-5; a possible D gene is TRBD1 (5 bases). The sample consisted of naive CD4+ T cells from PBMCs. Subset: CD45RA+ positively selected. The TCR sequence derives from a man younger than 35 in good health. Some clones in this sample may be carry-over from other donors' samples. In DNA form, the CDR3 reads TGTGCCAGCAGCCCCCGGGTAACTGGGGGAGGACAGCCCCAGCATTTT. This sequence encodes CASSPRVTGGGQPQHF.